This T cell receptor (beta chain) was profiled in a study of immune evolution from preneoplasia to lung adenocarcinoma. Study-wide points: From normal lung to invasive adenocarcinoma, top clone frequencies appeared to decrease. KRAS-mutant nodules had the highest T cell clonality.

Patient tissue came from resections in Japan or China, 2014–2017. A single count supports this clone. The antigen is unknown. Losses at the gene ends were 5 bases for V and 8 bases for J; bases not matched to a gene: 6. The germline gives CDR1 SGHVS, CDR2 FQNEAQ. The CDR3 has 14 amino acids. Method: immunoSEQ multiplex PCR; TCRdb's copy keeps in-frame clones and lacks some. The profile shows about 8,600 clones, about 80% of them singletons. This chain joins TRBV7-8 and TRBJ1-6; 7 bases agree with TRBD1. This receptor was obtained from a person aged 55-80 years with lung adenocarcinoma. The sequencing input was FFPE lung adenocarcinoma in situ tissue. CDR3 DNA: TGTGCCAGCAGCATCGGACAGGCTGATTCACCCCTCCACTTT. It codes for CASSIGQADSPLHF. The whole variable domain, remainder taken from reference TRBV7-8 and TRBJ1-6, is GAGVSQSPRYKVAKRGQDVALRCDPISGHVSLFWYQQALGQGPEFLTYFQNEAQLDKSGLPSDRFFAERPEGSVSTLKIQRTQQEDSAVYLCASSIGQADSPLHFGNGTRLTVT.